This record looks at one TCR beta chain sequence and its context. This CDR3 comprises 15 residues. V was clipped by 0 bases and J by 0 bases, with 6 bases between them. Germline CDR1 and CDR2: LGHNA and YSLEER. Here immunoSEQ multiplex PCR was the method, and the copy in TCRdb shows in-frame clones only, minus some. The repertoire holds approximately 200,000 clones, with approximately 90% as singletons. While infection was still active, Seattle patients were enrolled and then followed longitudinally. The data were obtained in a study of blood T cell repertoires in COVID-19. The clonotype was recovered from a man in his thirties or forties with COVID-19, enrolled during active disease. The specimen sequenced was peripheral blood. The chain is built from TRBV4-3 and TRBJ1-3; D remains unclear. The CDR3 loop is CASSQEAGSGNTIYF. CDR3 sequence (DNA): TGCGCCAGCAGCCAAGAAGCAGGCTCTGGAAACACCATATATTTT.